The 13 T cell receptor beta chains given below trace back to one sample, sequenced in a study of blood T cell repertoires in COVID-19. The table came from immunoSEQ multiplex PCR; TCRdb's copy has only in-frame clones and leaves some out. The profile covers 90,000 to 150,000 clones, with 75% to 90% appearing a single time and approximately 28% taken by the ten largest. The sequenced sample was peripheral blood. The receptors stem from a man in his sixties or seventies with active or convalescent COVID-19.

CDR3 nucleotides: TGTGCCAGCACCCTTAACACTGAAGCTTTCTTT. The encoded protein is CASTLNTEAFF. The chain is built from TRBV12-3 or TRBV12-4 and TRBJ1-1; D gene ambiguous. The CDR3 loop spans 11 amino acids. V lost 7 bases, J lost 2 bases, and 5 bases lay in between.

This chain connects TRBV30 to TRBJ1-4; D is perhaps TRBD1 (5 bases). V lost 2 bases and J lost 8, with 21 bases in between. Germline CDR1 reads GTSNPN; CDR2 reads SVGIG (reference sequence). This CDR3 is 16 amino acids long. Written as DNA, the CDR3 is TGTGCCTGGAGTCGTCCATGGCAGGGAAGGTGGGAAAAACTGTTTTTT. This translates into CAWSRPWQGRWEKLFF.

This chain joins TRBV5-6 and TRBJ2-5; D is unresolved. The CDR3 has 12 residues. Germline V gene sequence: CDR1 SGHDT, CDR2 YYEEEE. V was pared by 2 bases and J by 5 bases, with 7 bases between. The CDR3 DNA sequence: TGTGCCAGCAGCTTCCCCAGTGAGACCCAGTACTTC. It encodes CASSFPSETQYF. Full variable domain (rest looked up from reference TRBV5-6 and TRBJ2-5): DAGVTQSPTHLIKTRGQQVTLRCSPKSGHDTVSWYQQALGQGPQFIFQYYEEEERQRGNFPDRFSGHQFPNYSSELNVNALLLGDSALYLCASSFPSETQYFGPGTRLLVL.

The chain employs TRBV6-6 and TRBJ2-6; a weak D match, TRBD2 (5 bases). The germline V gene has CDR1 MNHNY and CDR2 SVGAGI (reference sequence). Between the trimmed V and J ends, which lost 4 bases and 0 bases, there was a span of 7 bases. The CDR3 is 15 amino acids. The CDR3 nucleotides read TGTGCCAGCAGTTCGGGGATCTCTGGGGCCAACGTCCTGACTTTC. Translating it yields CASSSGISGANVLTF.

The V gene is TRBV6-5, the J gene TRBJ2-7, with 12 bases aligning to TRBD2. From germline, CDR1 is MNHEY and CDR2 SVGAGI. The CDR3 has 14 amino acids. The V segment lost 6 bases and the J segment 2 bases; nucleotides outside the gene matches: 2. In nucleotides, the CDR3 is TGTGCCAGCAGGCGGACTAGCGGGACCTACGAGCAGTACTTC. It codes for CASRRTSGTYEQYF.

CDR3 in amino acids: CASSVLGAGANVLTF. The CDR3 coding sequence is TGCGCCAGCAGTGTCCTAGGGGCTGGGGCCAACGTCCTGACTTTC. The rearrangement uses TRBV10-2 and TRBJ2-6, with D possibly being TRBD1 (5 bases). The CDR3 extends over 15 amino acids. CDR1 WSHSY and CDR2 SAAADI come from the germline V gene. With 4 bases removed from V and 2 bases from J, the gap between germline ends came to 9 bases.

CDR3 in amino acids: CASSSAPIAYHTDTQYF. DNA for the CDR3: TGTGCCAGCAGCTCTGCCCCCATAGCGTATCACACAGATACGCAGTATTTT. The chain uses TRBV28 and TRBJ2-3; D is perhaps TRBD2 (5 bases). Germline V gene data show CDR1 as MDHEN and CDR2 as SYDVKM. This CDR3 spans 17 amino acids. Trimming pared 6 bases from V and 2 bases from J, leaving 21 bases between.

The chain recombines TRBV15 with TRBJ2-2; TRBD2 is a possible D gene (6 bases). Germline V gene sequence: CDR1 LNHNV, CDR2 YYDKDF (reference sequence). Between the trimmed V and J ends, which lost 1 base and 10 bases, there was a span of 22 bases. This CDR3 is built from 17 residues. CDR3 protein: CATSRALPGTGPSELFF. CDR3 DNA sequence: TGTGCCACCAGCAGAGCTCTCCCCGGGACTGGTCCTTCGGAGCTGTTTTTT.

The chain combines TRBV28 with TRBJ2-3; D possibly corresponds to TRBD1 (6 bases). The CDR3 runs to 15 residues. Germline V lookup: CDR1 MDHEN, CDR2 SYDVKM. V lost 6 bases and J 3 bases, leaving 16 bases between the germline ends. CDR3 nucleotides: TGTGCCAGCAGGACCGACCAGCAGGGGACAGATACGCAGTATTTT. It yields the protein CASRTDQQGTDTQYF.

This clone was found a few times. This chain links TRBV5-1 with TRBJ2-7, with 9 nucleotides matching TRBD2. Trimming took 5 bases from V and 6 from J; bases not matched to a gene: 12. The CDR3 contains 15 residues. Germline loops: CDR1 SGHRS, CDR2 YFSETQ. This chain's CDR3 is CASSLPSGMDREQYF. The DNA for the CDR3 is TGCGCCAGCAGTCTGCCTAGCGGGATGGATCGCGAGCAGTACTTC.

The chain links TRBV2 to TRBJ1-2; 7 nucleotides match TRBD1. Trimming at V came to 7 bases and at J to 6 bases, leaving 14 bases not matched to a gene. Germline V gene data show CDR1 as SNHLY and CDR2 as FYNNEI. The CDR3 has 15 amino acids. DNA for the CDR3: TGTGCCAGCACCCAGCTAGGACAGGTTCCCGATGGCTACACCTTC. Encoded protein: CASTQLGQVPDGYTF.

The gene calls are TRBV7-3 and TRBJ2-1; tentatively, D is TRBD2 (6 bases). This CDR3 is 16 amino acids long. The germline V and J ends were trimmed by 5 bases and 6 bases, with 20 bases remaining between them. Germline V CDR1 and CDR2: SGHTA, FQGTGA. CDR3 residues: CASSAQGRAGSNEQFF. The CDR3 coding sequence is TGTGCCAGCAGCGCCCAAGGAAGGGCGGGATCCAATGAGCAGTTCTTC.

The chain links TRBV27 to TRBJ2-7; 9 bases match TRBD1. V gave up 3 bases and J gave up 5 bases; unmatched junction bases: 2. This CDR3 is built from 13 residues. Germline V gives CDR1 MNHEY, CDR2 SMNVEV (reference sequence). The CDR3 spells CASSFNRGHEQYF. CDR3 in DNA: TGTGCCAGCAGTTTTAACAGGGGGCACGAGCAGTACTTC.